This TCR beta chain emerged from a study of human T cells and chemical hapten exposure. Time point: patch test 1, 2 weeks after DPC sensitization. Indicated treatment: therapeutic diphenylcyclopropenone sensitization with weekly scalp DPC. Ahead of applying each patch test, blood was sampled. Trimming took 0 bases from V and 8 from J, leaving 14 bases between them. Germline V gives CDR1 SGHRS, CDR2 YFSETQ. This CDR3 has 14 amino acids. This clonotype appeared a few times. The antigen remains undetermined. During construction of the library, unique molecular identifiers were attached to individual cDNA molecules for quantitative, reproducible TCR counting. MiXCR, run by TCRdb on the RACE reads, gives a single entry per CDR3 protein. The table has around 110,000 distinct CDR3 sequences, 9.5% to 13% seen once. Study-wide results and caveats: Alopecia in all donors means immunity may differ from healthy individuals.

The specimen was whole blood, collected in connection with sensitization to the hapten diphenylcyclopropenone (DPC). The chain employs TRBV5-1 and TRBJ1-1; no definite D call. The TCR originated in a woman in her 50s with alopecia areata. Some clones in this sample may be carry-over from other donors' samples. The CDR3 loop reads CASSLVSGEGEAFF. CDR3 nucleotide sequence: TGCGCCAGCAGCTTGGTTTCCGGGGAAGGAGAAGCTTTCTTT.